The rows below give T cell receptor beta chains drawn from one sample of a study of T cells in Graves' hyperthyroidism and ophthalmopathy. TCRdb analysed the multiplex PCR reads with MiXCR anew, one entry per CDR3 protein. The table has 300,000 or so distinct CDR3 sequences, 15% to 20% seen once; the top ten hold approximately 31%. The sample consisted of blood. These TCRs come from a man under 40 with Graves' hyperthyroidism. Both conserved end residues are part of each CDR3.

V gene: TRBV7-3
J gene: TRBJ2-2
CDR3 protein: CASSPIAGNGELFF

V gene: TRBV5-1
J gene: TRBJ1-1
CDR3 protein: CAFQRGTEAFF

V gene: TRBV29-1
J gene: TRBJ1-2
CDR3 protein: CSVGEGDYGYTF

V gene: TRBV11-3
J gene: TRBJ2-3
CDR3 protein: CASSLVAAAQYF

V gene: TRBV12-5
J gene: TRBJ1-3
CDR3 protein: CASGLVLGVPGNTIYF

V gene: TRBV12-5
J gene: TRBJ1-1
CDR3 protein: CASKPGGAEAFF

V gene: TRBV30
J gene: TRBJ2-7
CDR3 protein: CAWSGQDSSYEQYF

V gene: TRBV12-3/TRBV12-4
J gene: TRBJ2-6
CDR3 protein: CASSPRDFLANVLTF

V gene: TRBV9
J gene: TRBJ2-3
CDR3 protein: CASSLEPVSDTQYF

V gene: TRBV6-2/TRBV6-3
J gene: TRBJ2-2
CDR3 protein: CASSYSRFPGTAGELFF

V gene: TRBV20-1
J gene: TRBJ1-2
CDR3 protein: CSAADSYGYTF

V gene: TRBV5-8
J gene: TRBJ1-5
CDR3 protein: CASSTRDRGQPQHF

V gene: TRBV4-1
J gene: TRBJ2-5
CDR3 protein: CASSLFGTRRQETQYF

V gene: TRBV6-1
J gene: TRBJ1-1
CDR3 protein: CASTGQGLTEAFF

V gene: TRBV11-3
J gene: TRBJ1-2
CDR3 protein: CASSFPAARGEGSYGYTF

V gene: TRBV2
J gene: TRBJ2-5
CDR3 protein: CASRYQETQYF

V gene: TRBV10-3
J gene: TRBJ2-7
CDR3 protein: CAISEQRETDEQYF

V gene: TRBV5-1
J gene: TRBJ2-7
CDR3 protein: CASRRDSSAYEQYF

V gene: TRBV10-3
J gene: TRBJ2-7
CDR3 protein: CAISESYTYEQYF

V gene: TRBV28
J gene: TRBJ2-1
CDR3 protein: CASGSYSDRNNEQFF

V gene: TRBV18
J gene: TRBJ2-3
CDR3 protein: CASSPVQGRADTQYF

V gene: TRBV7-9
J gene: TRBJ2-1
CDR3 protein: CASSPSGLAGNEQFF

V gene: TRBV5-1
J gene: TRBJ2-6
CDR3 protein: CASSFTVSGANVLTF

V gene: TRBV28
J gene: TRBJ2-7
CDR3 protein: CASSLGQGAHEQYF

V gene: TRBV24-1
J gene: TRBJ1-5
CDR3 protein: CATNRGDNQPQHF

V gene: TRBV12-3/TRBV12-4
J gene: TRBJ2-5
CDR3 protein: CASSLASVRETQYF

V gene: TRBV5-6
J gene: TRBJ2-3
CDR3 protein: CASSRDRVTQYF

V gene: TRBV14
J gene: TRBJ2-1
CDR3 protein: CASSPLSSGSYNEQFF

V gene: TRBV9
J gene: TRBJ2-1
CDR3 protein: CASSVTGDGDNEQFF

V gene: TRBV6-5
J gene: TRBJ1-1
CDR3 protein: CASSYSRGDAFF

V gene: TRBV12-5
J gene: TRBJ2-7
CDR3 protein: CASGLVLGAGLAGAREQYF

V gene: TRBV28
J gene: TRBJ1-5
CDR3 protein: CASRPGGADQPQHF

V gene: TRBV15
J gene: TRBJ1-2
CDR3 protein: CATSRGTRAQAGYTF

V gene: TRBV4-1
J gene: TRBJ2-7
CDR3 protein: CASSRFSGRSEQYF

V gene: TRBV5-1
J gene: TRBJ2-2
CDR3 protein: CASSLQQNRNTGELFF

V gene: TRBV30
J gene: TRBJ2-7
CDR3 protein: CAWSEGLADPEEQYF

V gene: TRBV6-5
J gene: TRBJ2-1
CDR3 protein: CASSYFNEQFF

V gene: TRBV3-1
J gene: TRBJ2-3
CDR3 protein: CASSHGDTQYF

V gene: TRBV5-1
J gene: TRBJ2-7
CDR3 protein: CASSPGTSYELYF

V gene: TRBV10-3
J gene: TRBJ2-7
CDR3 protein: CAISDRFRYEQYF

V gene: TRBV28
J gene: TRBJ2-3
CDR3 protein: CASSISKTDTQYF

V gene: TRBV7-2
J gene: TRBJ2-5
CDR3 protein: CASSNQGGAGETQYF

V gene: TRBV5-1
J gene: TRBJ2-5
CDR3 protein: CASSTGPGGETQYF

V gene: TRBV28
J gene: TRBJ2-1
CDR3 protein: CASRGGLAGHNEQFF

V gene: TRBV20-1
J gene: TRBJ1-4
CDR3 protein: CSTRQGFGEKLFF

V gene: TRBV28
J gene: TRBJ2-7
CDR3 protein: CASSFIIAWGRGINEQYF

V gene: TRBV27
J gene: TRBJ1-2
CDR3 protein: CASSLSKDRGPNYTF

V gene: TRBV2
J gene: TRBJ2-3
CDR3 protein: CATDGSSGTDTQYF

V gene: TRBV27
J gene: TRBJ2-4
CDR3 protein: CASSLREGDIQYF

V gene: TRBV11-3
J gene: TRBJ2-3
CDR3 protein: CASSPRTLNTQYF

V gene: TRBV10-2
J gene: TRBJ1-2
CDR3 protein: CASSDADGYTF

V gene: TRBV7-3
J gene: TRBJ1-1
CDR3 protein: CASSLTGTTEAFF

V gene: TRBV18
J gene: TRBJ2-1
CDR3 protein: CASSPGLAGGWEQFF